The source of this T cell receptor beta chain is a study of identical twins. TCRdb redid the calling of the 5' RACE reads with MiXCR, one entry per CDR3 protein. The data show 1.5 million to 2 million distinct CDR3 sequences, roughly a third seen once. Germline values: CDR1 DFQATT, CDR2 SNEGSKA (reference sequence). The trim removed 0 bases at V and 3 bases at J, leaving 7 bases unmatched. There are 17 residues in the CDR3. The sequence was obtained from a newborn girl in good health. What was sequenced was cord blood. The rearrangement links TRBV20-1 to TRBJ2-3; the match to TRBD2 covers 12 bases. Here the CDR3 DNA reads TGCAGTGCTAGAGATCCTAGCGGGGGGGCAGTTACAGATACGCAGTATTTT. Translation gives CSARDPSGGAVTDTQYF.